This TCR beta chain was observed in a study of shared clonotypes between healthy human individuals. Study at large: Each donor's CD4 naive and CD4 memory cells filled three plates apiece, CD8 naive two, and CD8 memory one. Broader study findings: The study's rarefaction showed incomplete sorted-subset sequencing despite large depth. Sharing across a few donors was seen in 4% to 6.5% of naive CD4 clonotypes.

Method: immunoSEQ multiplex PCR; TCRdb's copy keeps in-frame clones and lacks some. In the table there are about 590,000 clones, 95% to 96% of which are singletons. CD45RO negativity and positive selection for CCR7 defined naive CD8 cells, a population that excluded terminally differentiated effector memory CD45RA+ cells. Study donors comprised healthy, HIV-negative adults devoid of recent acute infection or vaccination. Germline V gene data show CDR1 as SGHVT and CDR2 as SQSDAQ. The V end lost 4 bases, the J end lost 5 bases, and 21 bases lay between the germline ends. The CDR3 has 18 residues. Details on this clone: Its antigen is not identified.

The V and J genes are TRBV7-4 and TRBJ2-6, with D hard to call. The clonotype originates from a woman aged 25-40 years in good health. Material for sequencing was naive CD8+ T cells sorted from blood. This CDR3 is CASSSSNSSQSRANVLTF. DNA for the CDR3: TGTGCCAGCAGCTCGAGTAACAGCTCACAAAGTCGGGCCAACGTCCTGACTTTC.